These 9 T cell receptor beta chains share one sample of origin, sequenced in a study of response to subunit inactivated influenza vaccine. Each CDR3 protein gets one entry after TCRdb re-called the RT-PCR reads with MiXCR. The profile covers about half a million distinct CDR3 sequences, with approximately 7.6% appearing a single time and about an eighth taken by the ten largest. Sequences were derived from PBMCs from blood, sampled less than 30 months after vaccination. The receptors originated from a man aged 45 to 75 who received an inactivated influenza vaccine.

This clonotype was detected a few times. The V and J genes are TRBV30 and TRBJ2-2; D unclear. V gave up 2 bases and J gave up 4 bases, with 8 bases separating them. CDR3 size: 13 residues. CDR1 is GTSNPN, CDR2 SVGIG, per germline (reference sequence). The CDR3 here is CAWSKTPTGELFF. In DNA, the CDR3 is TGTGCCTGGAGTAAAACTCCCACCGGGGAGCTGTTTTTT.

This clonotype occurred a few times. Since the CDR3 does not end with the conserved phenylalanine or tryptophan, this likely comes from a read error. The DNA is left out, because the CDR3 cannot be placed on it with certainty; the CDR3 is given as TCRdb lists it. The V call is TRBV20-1, the J call TRBJ1-4; the table's TRBD1 call for D was not verified on the DNA. Germline values: CDR1 DFQATT, CDR2 SNEGSKA (reference sequence). The CDR3 numbers 13 amino acids, ends counted. The chain's CDR3 is CSARPPNGDTPLV.

This clonotype appeared a few times. This chain connects TRBV5-6 to TRBJ1-3; weak D call: TRBD1 (5 bases). This CDR3 spans 15 amino acids. V gave up 0 bases and J gave up 2 bases, with 9 bases separating them. CDR1 SGHDT and CDR2 YYEEEE come from the germline V gene. The CDR3 DNA follows: TGTGCCAGCAGCTTGGAGGCAGGGCCTGGAAACACCATATATTTT. It codes for CASSLEAGPGNTIYF.

This clonotype occurred many times. J is TRBJ2-5 and V is TRBV20-1, with no clear D. The CDR3 runs to 12 residues. Germline-derived CDR1 and CDR2 are DFQATT and SNEGSKA (reference sequence). V lost 5 bases and J lost 6, with 13 bases in between. The CDR3 DNA reads as TGCAGTGCTCGTCAGTTCGGGCAGACCCAGTACTTC. Translating it yields CSARQFGQTQYF.

This clonotype was counted ten times or more. V and J are TRBV29-1 and TRBJ2-4, with a weak D call TRBD2 (7 bases). Germline CDR1 and CDR2: SQVTM and ANQGSEA. Between the trimmed V and J ends, which lost 2 bases and 8 bases, there was a span of 13 bases. The CDR3 totals 13 residues. The CDR3, as DNA: TGCAGCGTTGAAACTACAGGGAGGGACATTCAGTACTTC. Translated: CSVETTGRDIQYF.

V is TRBV5-1 and J is TRBJ2-7; D call uncertain. Germline CDR1 is SGHRS and CDR2 is YFSETQ. V dropped 4 bases and J dropped 2 bases, with 13 bases sitting between them. There are 14 residues in the CDR3. DNA for the CDR3: TGCGCCAGCAGCACCGAAGGGCTCACCTACGAGCAGTACTTC. Its protein is CASSTEGLTYEQYF.

V usage is TRBV29-1 and J usage is TRBJ2-5; D tentatively reads TRBD1 or TRBD2 (5 bases each). The germline CDR1 and CDR2 sequences are SQVTM and ANQGSEA. V lost 6 bases, J lost 7 bases, and 27 bases lay in between. The CDR3 totals 16 residues. CDR3 bases: TGCAGCGTCCGCATCCTACTTGGACGGGGCTATGGGACCCAGTACTTC. Its protein product is CSVRILLGRGYGTQYF.

The chain carries TRBV19 and TRBJ2-4, with 8 bases that match TRBD2. CDR3 length equals 16 residues. The ends lost 0 bases at V and 8 bases at J; junction bases unmatched: 9. CDR1 and CDR2 (germline): LNHDA, SQIVND (reference sequence). The CDR3, as DNA: TGTGCCAGTAGTATAGATCTCGCGGGAGGCCGGTACATTCAGTACTTC. Its protein product is CASSIDLAGGRYIQYF.

This clonotype was seen just once. This chain connects TRBV11-1 to TRBJ2-1, with a weak D call TRBD2 (6 bases). The CDR3 loop spans 18 amino acids. Germline loops: CDR1 SGHAT, CDR2 FQDESV (reference sequence). The germline V and J ends were trimmed by 5 bases and 2 bases, with 22 bases remaining between them. The CDR3 spells CASSPVGGLATPYNEQFF. CDR3 bases: TGTGCCAGCAGCCCGGTAGGAGGGTTGGCGACACCCTACAATGAGCAGTTCTTC.